These T cell receptor beta chains were read from a single sample in a study of shared clonotypes between healthy human individuals. Repertoires were generated with immunoSEQ multiplex PCR, while TCRdb's copy carries only in-frame clones and drops some. Of 950,000 to 1,300,000 clones in the sample, about three quarters were seen once. The sample taken for sequencing was memory CD4+ T cells sorted from blood. The receptor source for this set is a man younger than 35 in good health. Each CDR3 is given with its conserved first and last residue. A D gene is named only where the DNA matches it firmly. Where a row states a size, it is once, few, many or the class of an expanded clone; other rows omit it.

D: TRBD1; size: -; J: TRBJ2-7; V: TRBV5-1; CDR3: CASNRDSSYEQYF; DNA: TGCGCCAGCAATCGGGACAGCTCCTACGAGCAGTACTTC
D: TRBD2; size: few; J: TRBJ2-2; V: TRBV13; CDR3: CASTLLGGWTSGSFGTGELFF; DNA: TGTGCCAGCACCCTATTAGGGGGGTGGACTAGCGGGAGCTTCGGCACCGGGGAGCTGTTTTTT
D: -; size: -; J: TRBJ2-3; V: TRBV15; CDR3: CATSDGEAGDTQYF; DNA: TGTGCCACCAGCGATGGAGAGGCCGGAGATACGCAGTATTTT
D: TRBD2; size: -; J: TRBJ2-7; V: TRBV28; CDR3: CASSATGTSGGKYEQYF; DNA: TGTGCCAGCAGTGCTACCGGGACTAGCGGGGGGAAATACGAGCAGTACTTC
D: -; size: -; J: TRBJ1-2; V: TRBV27; CDR3: CASSLSSGGNYGYTF; DNA: TGTGCCAGCAGTTTATCCTCCGGGGGCAATTATGGCTACACCTTC
D: -; size: once; J: TRBJ2-6; V: TRBV30; CDR3: CAWSVSARANVLTF; DNA: TGTGCCTGGAGTGTAAGTGCAAGGGCCAACGTCCTGACTTTC
D: TRBD1; size: -; J: TRBJ2-1; V: TRBV4-1; CDR3: CASSQDRENEQFF; DNA: TGCGCCAGCAGCCAGGACAGGGAGAATGAGCAGTTCTTC
D: TRBD2; size: -; J: TRBJ2-1; V: TRBV5-4; CDR3: CASSSRAGGSYNEQFF; DNA: TGTGCCAGCAGCTCTCGGGCGGGGGGGTCCTACAATGAGCAGTTCTTC
D: TRBD2; size: -; J: TRBJ2-3; V: TRBV29-1; CDR3: CSVPGREGSSTDTQYF; DNA: TGCAGCGTCCCCGGGCGGGAGGGTTCTAGCACAGATACGCAGTATTTT
D: TRBD1; size: -; J: TRBJ2-3; V: TRBV18; CDR3: CASSPRGSTDTQYF; DNA: TGTGCCAGCTCACCCAGGGGGAGCACAGATACGCAGTATTTT
D: -; size: -; J: TRBJ2-1; V: TRBV15; CDR3: CATSRDLPSDTAYNEQFF; DNA: TGTGCCACCAGCAGAGATCTCCCCTCCGACACGGCTTACAATGAGCAGTTCTTC
D: TRBD2; size: -; J: TRBJ2-7; V: TRBV28; CDR3: CASRAGGSYEQYF; DNA: TGTGCCAGCAGGGCGGGGGGATCCTACGAGCAGTACTTC
D: -; size: -; J: TRBJ2-2; V: TRBV10-3; CDR3: CAIEPGQNTGELFF; DNA: TGTGCCATCGAACCAGGTCAGAACACCGGGGAGCTGTTTTTT